The 11 T cell receptor beta chains reported below all come from one sample, sequenced in a study of graft-versus-host responses after intestinal transplantation. No cognate antigen is known for these TCRs. Using immunoSEQ multiplex PCR, the repertoire was profiled, and TCRdb retains in-frame clones only, with some absent. The sample carries 65,000 to 90,000 clones, approximately 90% recorded once. The material was unstimulated CD8+ T cells sorted from spleen or lymph node cells, obtained before transplant. The receptors derive from a human donor who was the organ donor for an intestinal transplant.

The chain couples TRBV7-6 to TRBJ2-3; weak D call: TRBD2 (5 bases). The CDR3 extends over 18 amino acids. Germline loops: CDR1 SGHVS, CDR2 FNYEAQ. The germline V and J ends were trimmed by 4 bases and 2 bases, with 22 bases remaining between them. Here the CDR3 DNA reads TGTGCCAGCAGCTCGAAACCTCGGGGTCGGAGGTCCACAGATACGCAGTATTTT. This translates into CASSSKPRGRRSTDTQYF. Complete variable domain (other parts from reference TRBV7-6 and TRBJ2-3): GAGVSQSPRYKVTKRGQDVALRCDPISGHVSLYWYRQALGQGPEFLTYFNYEAQQDKSGLPNDRFSAERPEGSISTLTIQRTEQRDSAMYRCASSSKPRGRRSTDTQYFGPGTRLTVL.

The genes are TRBV12-1 and TRBJ1-2; the table's D call TRBD1 went unverified against the DNA. TRBV12-1 is classified as a pseudogene. The length of the CDR3 is 12 residues. Written as DNA, the CDR3 is TGTGCCAGCAACAGGGATAGCTCGGGCTACACCTTC. Its protein product is CASNRDSSGYTF.

The chain uses TRBV9 and TRBJ2-5; D is possibly TRBD2 (5 bases). Germline CDR1 is SGDLS and CDR2 is YYNGEE. V was pared by 0 bases and J by 5 bases, with 11 bases between. The CDR3 has 14 amino acids. The CDR3 sequence is CASSVASSTETQYF. The CDR3 coding sequence is TGTGCCAGCAGCGTAGCGTCTAGCACGGAGACCCAGTACTTC.

The chain links TRBV15 to TRBJ1-5; 7 nucleotides agree with TRBD1. Germline CDR1 and CDR2: LNHNV and YYDKDF (reference sequence). V dropped 6 bases and J dropped 0; count of bases not matched to a gene: 14. This CDR3 is built from 18 residues. The CDR3 nucleotides are TGTGCCACCAGGGCGACAGGGTCTGAAAGCTATAGCAATCAGCCCCAGCATTTT. Protein sequence: CATRATGSESYSNQPQHF.

J is TRBJ1-5 and V is TRBV6-5; D is unclear. The length of the CDR3 is 13 residues. V was shortened by 0 bases and J by 7 bases, with 7 bases between the two germline ends. The germline V gene encodes CDR1 MNHEY and CDR2 SVGAGI. The CDR3 DNA reads as TGTGCCAGCAGTTACTCGCCGGGACAGCCCCAGCATTTT. Translated: CASSYSPGQPQHF.

This chain connects TRBV28 to TRBJ1-5, with 8 bases aligning to TRBD1. The length of the CDR3 is 14 residues. Looked up from germline, CDR1 is MDHEN and CDR2 is SYDVKM. J gave up 6 bases and V 3 bases, and 4 bases lay outside the gene matches. DNA of the CDR3: TGTGCCAGCAGTTTTCGGCAGGGGGCTCAGCCCCAGCATTTT. The encoded protein is CASSFRQGAQPQHF. The full variable domain, completed using reference TRBV28 and TRBJ1-5, is DVKVTQSSRYLVKRTGEKVFLECVQDMDHENMFWYRQDPGLGLRLIYFSYDVKMKEKGDIPEGYSVSREKKERFSLILESASTNQTSMYLCASSFRQGAQPQHFGDGTRLSIL.

The rearrangement joins TRBV6-5 to TRBJ1-1; D ambiguous. V lost 6 bases and J 6 bases, leaving 20 bases between the germline ends. CDR3 length: 15 amino acids. The germline V gene has CDR1 MNHEY and CDR2 SVGAGI. CDR3 DNA sequence: TGTGCCAGCAGCGCGAACTGGGCAGAAATCCCTGAAGCTTTCTTT. Its translation: CASSANWAEIPEAFF.

The chain couples TRBV18 to TRBJ1-3, with D possibly matching TRBD1 (5 bases). This CDR3 is 15 amino acids long. Trimming took 6 bases from V and 5 from J, leaving 17 bases between them. In germline, CDR1 is KGHSH, CDR2 LQKENI. CDR3 sequence reads: CASSRFRVVRNTIYF. CDR3 DNA: TGTGCCAGCTCGCGCTTCAGGGTTGTGAGAAACACCATATATTTT.

The chain is built from TRBV6-1 and TRBJ2-3; TRBD2 agrees at 10 bases. The V gene's germline CDR1 is MNHNS and CDR2 SASEGT. The V gene end was trimmed by 8 bases and the J gene end by 2 bases; junction bases not matched to a gene: 7. The CDR3 is made up of 15 amino acids. CDR3 sequence (DNA): TGTGCCAGCGTCACTAGCGGGGATTACACAGATACGCAGTATTTT. It translates to CASVTSGDYTDTQYF.

This clone was seen just once. The genes are TRBV2 and TRBJ1-5, with 9 positions matching TRBD1. The CDR3 spans 13 residues. V was pared by 6 bases and J by 7 bases, with 4 bases of the junction left unmatched. Per germline, CDR1 SNHLY and CDR2 FYNNEI. CDR3 DNA sequence: TGTGCCAGCAGCACAGGGGGCCGCCAGCCCCAGCATTTT. This translates into CASSTGGRQPQHF.

J is TRBJ1-5 and V is TRBV27; D is undetermined. Germline-derived CDR1 and CDR2 are MNHEY and SMNVEV (reference sequence). V shed 4 bases and J shed 0 bases, with 4 bases lying between them. This CDR3 has 13 amino acids. The CDR3 region has the DNA TGTGCCAGCAGTTCTTATAGCAATCAGCCCCAGCATTTT. Its protein is CASSSYSNQPQHF.